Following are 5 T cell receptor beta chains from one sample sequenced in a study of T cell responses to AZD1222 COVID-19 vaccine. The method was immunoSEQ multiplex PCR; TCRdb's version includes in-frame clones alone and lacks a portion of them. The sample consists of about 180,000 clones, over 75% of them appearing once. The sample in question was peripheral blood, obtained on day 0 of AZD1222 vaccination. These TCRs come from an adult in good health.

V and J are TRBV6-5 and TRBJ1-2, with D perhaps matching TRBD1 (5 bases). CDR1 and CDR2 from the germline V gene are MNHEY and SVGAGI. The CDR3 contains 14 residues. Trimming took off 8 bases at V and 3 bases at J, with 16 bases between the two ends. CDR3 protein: CASAASGRDYGYTF. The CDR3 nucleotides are TGTGCCAGCGCCGCGTCGGGCAGGGACTATGGCTACACCTTC.

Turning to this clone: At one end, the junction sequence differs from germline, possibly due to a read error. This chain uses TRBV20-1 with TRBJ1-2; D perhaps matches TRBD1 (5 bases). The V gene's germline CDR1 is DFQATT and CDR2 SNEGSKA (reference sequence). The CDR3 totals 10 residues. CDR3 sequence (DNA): TGCAGTGCTAGAGATAAGGGACCAGACTTC. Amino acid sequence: CSARDKGPDF.

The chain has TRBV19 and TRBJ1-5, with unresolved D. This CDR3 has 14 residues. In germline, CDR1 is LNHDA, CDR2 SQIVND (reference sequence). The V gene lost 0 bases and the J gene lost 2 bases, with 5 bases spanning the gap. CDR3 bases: TGTGCCAGTAGTATAGAAGAGGGCAATCAGCCCCAGCATTTT. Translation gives CASSIEEGNQPQHF.

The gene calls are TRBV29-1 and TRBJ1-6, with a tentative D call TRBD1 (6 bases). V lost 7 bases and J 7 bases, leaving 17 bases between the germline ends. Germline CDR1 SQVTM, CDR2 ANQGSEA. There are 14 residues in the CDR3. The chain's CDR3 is CSARAGGANSPLHF. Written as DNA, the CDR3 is TGCAGCGCCAGGGCGGGGGGCGCCAATTCACCCCTCCACTTT.

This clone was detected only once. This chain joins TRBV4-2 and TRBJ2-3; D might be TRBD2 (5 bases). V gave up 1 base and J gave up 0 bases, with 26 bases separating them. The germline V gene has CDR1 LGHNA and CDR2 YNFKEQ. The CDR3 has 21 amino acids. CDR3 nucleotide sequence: TGTGCCAGCAGCCAAGGAAGACTGGGAACACTGGAGCGGACTAGCACAGATACGCAGTATTTT. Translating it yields CASSQGRLGTLERTSTDTQYF.